This section outlines one TCR beta chain sequence together with its context. Germline V gene data show CDR1 as LNHDA and CDR2 as SQIVND (reference sequence). Trimming removed 3 bases from V and 5 bases from J, with 11 bases in between. The CDR3 totals 14 residues. Each recovered donor of Cohort 3 presented with two negative PCRs, clearance, or symptom resolution. In the source study's methods: Reference gene primer amplification gave nucleated cell count estimates. The data were produced by immunoSEQ multiplex PCR, yet TCRdb's version contains in-frame clones alone and is incomplete. That table is the source of V, J and clone size, and D and trimming were worked out from the DNA. The table shows hundreds of thousands of clones, with 85% to 90% occurring only once. The sample comes from a study of blood T cell repertoires in COVID-19. Study-level background: From T cells, B-cell-depleted T cells, or PBMCs came the material, which was cDNA or gDNA.

The V gene is TRBV19, the J gene TRBJ1-5, with no clear D. The sample consisted of PBMCs or T cells enriched from blood (not recorded which). This TCR came from a man aged 30 to 39 who had recovered from COVID-19. The CDR3 nucleotides read TGTGCCAGTAGTATCGGTCGCAGGCATCAGCCCCAGCATTTT. Protein sequence: CASSIGRRHQPQHF.